Detailed here is one T cell receptor beta chain. The antigen remains undetermined. Treatment was busulfan-fludarabine conditioning, a marrow graft, and cyclophosphamide on days +3 and +4. The CDR3 has 11 amino acids. With 5 bases clipped from V and 8 bases from J, the junction kept 1 base outside the gene matches. CDR1 is DFQATT, CDR2 SNEGSKA, per germline (reference sequence). The data originate from a study of T cells after posttransplantation cyclophosphamide. Overall study findings and caveats: After PTCy, TRB diversity resembled that of CNI/methotrexate controls. Later blood repertoires were often dominated by clones from the donor CD8+ memory compartment.

Profiling relied on immunoSEQ multiplex PCR, and the TCRdb table lists in-frame clones only, not all of them. The repertoire yields under 15,000 clones, none seen only once; the top ten contain approximately 24%. Sequenced material: PBMCs, taken after allogeneic stem cell transplant with posttransplant cyclophosphamide. The source of this sequence is a female patient in her 40s who received an allogeneic stem cell transplant from a related donor, was CMV-positive, and had acute GVHD only. Part of the T cell pool may stem from the graft donor. The chain uses TRBV20-1 and TRBJ1-4; 8 bases agree with TRBD1. CDR3 sequence (DNA): TGCAGTGCTCGGACAGGGGAAAAACTGTTTTTT. Amino acids: CSARTGEKLFF.